The clone carrying this T cell receptor (beta chain) was seen more than once but under ten times. All of the isolated RNA was reverse transcribed, so expressed TCRB transcripts were sequenced. Only in-frame clones appear in the TCRdb table, and some are missing; sequencing was by immunoSEQ multiplex PCR. The sample lists about 900,000 clones; roughly 15% were seen once. This entry comes from a study of beta chain features in type 1 diabetes. V lost 5 bases to trimming and J lost 6 bases; unmatched junction nucleotides: 6. The CDR3 has 14 residues. CDR1 SGHAT and CDR2 FQNNGV come from the germline V gene. Sorted CD4+ subsets: naive, central memory, regulatory, stem cell-like memory (CD45RO/CCR7/CD25/CD127/CD95/CD27 panel).

V is TRBV11-2 and J is TRBJ2-4; TRBD2 aligns across 8 bases. Sequenced sample: naive CD4+ T cells from blood. This clonotype originated in a woman aged 18-29 years in good health. The CDR3 reads CASSRLALGNIQYF. The DNA for the CDR3 is TGTGCCAGCAGCCGACTAGCGCTGGGAAACATTCAGTACTTC.